These 26 T cell receptor beta chains were sequenced from one sample in a study of T cell responses to AZD1222 COVID-19 vaccine. Repertoires were generated with immunoSEQ multiplex PCR, while TCRdb's copy carries only in-frame clones and drops some. The top ten clones hold around 4.9% of a sample with 90,000 to 120,000 clones, roughly 87% of them seen once. The specimen comprised peripheral blood, sampled 28 days after the second AZD1222 dose. These receptors all stem from an adult who received the AZD1222 COVID-19 vaccine.

J is TRBJ2-1 and V is TRBV2, with D uncertain. Germline-derived CDR1 and CDR2 are SNHLY and FYNNEI. The CDR3 runs 11 residues. V lost 0 bases, J lost 15 bases, and 9 bases lay in between. The CDR3 region has the DNA TGTGCCAGCAGTGAAGCTCGGGTTCCGTTCTTC. Protein sequence: CASSEARVPFF. The entire variable domain, with the rest obtained from reference TRBV2 and TRBJ2-1, is as follows: EPEVTQTPSHQVTQMGQEVILRCVPISNHLYFYWYRQILGQKVEFLVSFYNNEISEKSEIFDDQFSVERPDGSNFTLKIRSTKLEDSAMYFCASSEARVPFFGPGTRLTVL.

This chain uses TRBV27 with TRBJ1-1, with TRBD1 matching 8 bases. Per the germline V gene, CDR1 is MNHEY and CDR2 is SMNVEV (reference sequence). The CDR3 has 16 amino acids. The trim removed 5 bases at V and 1 base at J, leaving 9 bases unmatched. CDR3 sequence: CASSPRGQIRNTEAFF. The CDR3 DNA reads as TGTGCCAGCAGTCCCAGGGGGCAGATAAGGAACACTGAAGCTTTCTTT.

The table lists this clone with a count of one. The rearrangement joins TRBV7-2 to TRBJ1-1, with a possible D match to TRBD1 (5 bases). V dropped 3 bases and J dropped 4 bases, with 15 bases sitting between them. Germline lookup yields CDR1 SGHTA and CDR2 FQGNSA. The CDR3 covers 15 residues. The CDR3 sequence is CASSLTASQGTEAFF. CDR3 nucleotide sequence: TGTGCCAGCAGCTTGACAGCCTCCCAGGGCACTGAAGCTTTCTTT.

The gene calls are TRBV3-1 (or the pseudogene TRBV3-2) and TRBJ1-1; possible D gene TRBD1, 5 bases. The V gene lost 1 base and the J gene lost 6 bases, with 12 bases spanning the gap. The CDR3 totals 14 residues. Germline V gene lookup returns CDR1 LGHDT and CDR2 YNNKEL (reference sequence). CDR3 sequence: CASSQAQGRPEAFF. The CDR3 bases are TGTGCCAGCAGCCAAGCTCAGGGTAGGCCTGAAGCTTTCTTT.

The rearrangement joins TRBV18 to TRBJ1-4; a possible D gene is TRBD1 (6 bases). Per germline, CDR1 KGHSH and CDR2 LQKENI. V lost 0 bases and J lost 8, with 16 bases in between. This CDR3 has 16 amino acids. The CDR3 here is CASSPPGAGEKEKLFF. The CDR3 region has the DNA TGTGCCAGCTCACCACCGGGGGCAGGAGAGAAGGAAAAACTGTTTTTT.

The chain combines TRBV6-5 with TRBJ1-2; D is unresolved. Germline lookup yields CDR1 MNHEY and CDR2 SVGAGI. The CDR3 has 15 amino acids. The V and J ends lost 6 bases and 3 bases respectively, with 17 bases between them. CDR3 loop: CASSPAFGVYYGYTF. CDR3 nucleotide sequence: TGTGCCAGCAGCCCCGCGTTTGGGGTTTACTATGGCTACACCTTC.

The gene calls are TRBV3-1 (or the pseudogene TRBV3-2) and TRBJ1-3; D not resolved. CDR1 and CDR2 (germline): LGHDT, YNNKEL (reference sequence). Trimming pared 4 bases from V and 0 bases from J, leaving 4 bases between. The CDR3 sequence is 13 residues long. CDR3 in amino acids: CASSLSSGNTIYF. The CDR3 DNA follows: TGTGCCAGCAGCCTGAGCTCTGGAAACACCATATATTTT.

This sequence joins TRBV7-9 and TRBJ2-7; tentatively, D is TRBD2 (5 bases). Germline CDR1 is SEHNR and CDR2 is FQNEAQ (reference sequence). There are 16 residues in the CDR3. Trimming left V 4 bases short and J 0 bases short, with 16 bases between. The CDR3 DNA reads TGTGCCAGCAGCTGGGAGACTCTTGGAAGCTCCTACGAGCAGTACTTC. Translated: CASSWETLGSSYEQYF.

By share of the sample, this clone is medium-sized. The genes are TRBV19 and TRBJ1-3; TRBD1 is a possible D gene (5 bases). Between the trimmed V and J ends, which lost 2 bases and 0 bases, there was a span of 11 bases. Germline V gene lookup returns CDR1 LNHDA and CDR2 SQIVND (reference sequence). This CDR3 has 16 residues. This CDR3 is CASSIRQRRSGNTIYF. CDR3 sequence (DNA): TGTGCCAGTAGTATAAGACAGCGCCGCTCTGGAAACACCATATATTTT.

This sequence joins TRBV28 and TRBJ2-2, with D possibly being TRBD1 (6 bases). V was trimmed by 4 bases and J by 6 bases, leaving 15 bases between them. The CDR3 runs 15 residues. CDR1 and CDR2 from the germline V gene are MDHEN and SYDVKM. The DNA of the CDR3 is TGTGCCAGCAGTTCGGACAGCTATCCCGCCGGGGAGCTGTTTTTT. Protein sequence: CASSSDSYPAGELFF.

The rearrangement joins TRBV2 to TRBJ2-7, with TRBD2 as a possible D gene (5 bases). Trimming left V 0 bases short and J 2 bases short, with 14 bases between. Germline values: CDR1 SNHLY, CDR2 FYNNEI. This CDR3 contains 16 residues. The chain's CDR3 is CASSEAGLAAPYEQYF. The CDR3 DNA reads TGTGCCAGCAGTGAAGCGGGCCTAGCCGCGCCCTACGAGCAGTACTTC.

The V and J genes are TRBV4-2 and TRBJ1-1; tentative D call: TRBD1 (5 bases). Trimming cost V 4 bases and J 3 bases, with 18 bases left between them. The CDR3 runs to 16 residues. The germline gives CDR1 LGHNA, CDR2 YNFKEQ. DNA of the CDR3: TGTGCCAGCAGCCGGGCCGACAGTACAACTCACACTGAAGCTTTCTTT. Translation: CASSRADSTTHTEAFF.

This chain connects TRBV12-3 or TRBV12-4 to TRBJ2-1, with TRBD2 identical over 8 bases. The V and J ends lost 3 bases and 8 bases, in that order; junction bases with no gene match: 3. The CDR3 sequence is 13 residues long. The CDR3 DNA follows: TGTGCCAGCAGTTTCGGGAGGGCGGATGAGCAGTTCTTC. This sequence encodes CASSFGRADEQFF.

This chain connects TRBV6-2 or TRBV6-3 to TRBJ2-6; D is unclear. V gave up 2 bases and J gave up 0 bases, with 14 bases separating them. Per germline, CDR1 MNHEY and CDR2 SVGEGT. The CDR3 is 18 residues long. The chain's CDR3 is CASSYLTGEGSGANVLTF. The CDR3, as DNA: TGTGCCAGCAGTTACCTGACCGGCGAAGGCTCTGGGGCCAACGTCCTGACTTTC.

The genes are TRBV5-6 and TRBJ2-3; TRBD1 agrees at 8 bases. The CDR3 is 17 amino acids. Germline CDR1 reads SGHDT; CDR2 reads YYEEEE. J lost 5 bases, V lost 0 bases, and 11 bases had no gene match. CDR3 amino acids: CASSLAGGQGGRDTQYF. In DNA form, the CDR3 reads TGTGCCAGCAGCTTGGCAGGGGGCCAGGGGGGACGAGATACGCAGTATTTT.

This sequence joins TRBV6-5 and TRBJ2-5; D is undetermined. V was pared by 2 bases and J by 1 base, with 11 bases between. The CDR3 is 15 amino acids. Germline loops: CDR1 MNHEY, CDR2 SVGAGI. The CDR3 is CASSYTPLSQETQYF. CDR3 DNA sequence: TGTGCCAGCAGTTACACGCCTCTTTCCCAAGAGACCCAGTACTTC.

This clone came up a few times. The CDR3 DNA reads TGTGCTAGTGGTTTGGCCATGGGGACAGGGAGGGCTGGCTACACCTTC. It codes for CASGLAMGTGRAGYTF. The genes are TRBV12-5 and TRBJ1-2, with 9 bases aligning to TRBD1. Germline trimming cut 1 base from V and 7 bases from J; bases unmatched to any gene: 10. This CDR3 comprises 16 residues. Germline lookup yields CDR1 LGHNT and CDR2 FRNRAP. The full variable domain, in which reference TRBV12-5 and TRBJ1-2 provide the parts outside the CDR3, is DARVTQTPRHKVTEMGQEVTMRCQPILGHNTVFWYRQTMMQGLELLAYFRNRAPLDDSGMPKDRFSAEMPDATLATLKIQPSEPRDSAVYFCASGLAMGTGRAGYTFGSGTRLTVV.

CDR3 region: CASSLNAGGDEQFF. The CDR3 nucleotides read TGTGCCAGCAGCTTAAATGCAGGGGGCGATGAGCAGTTCTTC. The V gene is TRBV7-3, the J gene TRBJ2-1, with TRBD1 matching 8 bases. This CDR3 is 14 amino acids long. Germline values: CDR1 SGHTA, CDR2 FQGTGA. With V trimmed by 1 base and J by 8 bases, 4 bases remained unmatched.

The chain has TRBV4-3 and TRBJ2-4, with TRBD2 as a possible D gene (5 bases). Trimming removed 1 base at V and 8 bases at J, with 9 bases between. From germline, CDR1 is LGHNA and CDR2 YSLEER. The CDR3 has 13 amino acids. The CDR3, as DNA: TGCGCCAGCAGCCAAGGGGAGTCGGACATTCAGTACTTC. It translates to CASSQGESDIQYF.

The chain is built from TRBV6-5 and TRBJ2-7; 9 bases line up with TRBD1. The CDR3 is made up of 15 amino acids. The V gene's germline CDR1 is MNHEY and CDR2 SVGAGI. Trimming took 7 bases from V and 2 from J; bases not matched to a gene: 9. Here the CDR3 reads CASIRSGQGTYEQYF. The DNA of the CDR3 is TGTGCCAGCATAAGATCGGGACAGGGTACCTACGAGCAGTACTTC.

The chain joins TRBV4-1 to TRBJ1-5; D uncertain. The CDR3 length is 16 residues. Trimming stripped 5 bases from V and 0 bases from J, with 14 bases between. Germline V gene sequence: CDR1 MGHRA, CDR2 YSYEKL. The CDR3 sequence is CASSSRERDSNQPQHF. The DNA for the CDR3 is TGCGCCAGCAGCTCCAGAGAAAGGGATAGCAATCAGCCCCAGCATTTT.

The rearrangement joins TRBV4-1 to TRBJ2-3; TRBD2 aligns across 10 bases. The CDR3 extends over 16 amino acids. The ends lost 4 bases at V and 0 bases at J; junction bases unmatched: 4. The germline CDR1 and CDR2 sequences are MGHRA and YSYEKL. The CDR3 DNA is TGCGCCAGCAGCCTGAGCGGGGGGGCCAGCACAGATACGCAGTATTTT. This gives the protein CASSLSGGASTDTQYF.

This clone was recorded only once. The chain links TRBV27 to TRBJ1-4, with a possible D match to TRBD1 (5 bases). V was shortened by 3 bases and J by 7 bases, with 9 bases between the two germline ends. CDR1 and CDR2 from the germline V gene are MNHEY and SMNVEV (reference sequence). The CDR3 extends over 13 amino acids. CDR3: CASSFGGGEKLFF. In DNA, the CDR3 is TGTGCCAGCAGTTTCGGGGGGGGTGAAAAACTGTTTTTT.

V is TRBV5-4 and J is TRBJ1-1; 7 bases agree with TRBD1. CDR1 and CDR2 from the germline V gene are SGHNT and YYREEE (reference sequence). V lost 4 bases, J lost 1 base, and 7 bases stayed unmatched. This CDR3 is built from 15 residues. The CDR3 nucleotides are TGTGCCAGCAGCACCCCGGGACAGACGAACACTGAAGCTTTCTTT. Translated, it gives CASSTPGQTNTEAFF. The full variable domain, completed using reference TRBV5-4 and TRBJ1-1, is ETGVTQSPTHLIKTRGQQVTLRCSSQSGHNTVSWYQQALGQGPQFIFQYYREEENGRGNFPPRFSGLQFPNYSSELNVNALELDDSALYLCASSTPGQTNTEAFFGQGTRLTVV.

The J gene is TRBJ2-7, the V gene TRBV5-6; 11 bases are a match to TRBD2. The germline gives CDR1 SGHDT, CDR2 YYEEEE. The CDR3 has 18 amino acids. V lost 1 base to trimming and J lost 3 bases; unmatched junction nucleotides: 12. CDR3 residues: CASSLPSGGSGIFYEQYF. Written as DNA, the CDR3 is TGTGCCAGCAGCTTGCCTAGCGGGGGGTCGGGTATTTTCTACGAGCAGTACTTC.

CDR3 coding DNA: TGTGCCAGCAGTGAAGTTCGGGGGGCGTTCTACGAGCAGTACTTC. Protein: CASSEVRGAFYEQYF. The J gene is TRBJ2-7, the V gene TRBV6-1; tentatively, D is TRBD2 (7 bases). Germline V gives CDR1 MNHNS, CDR2 SASEGT. V gave up 1 base and J gave up 3 bases, with 13 bases separating them. The CDR3 length is 15 residues.